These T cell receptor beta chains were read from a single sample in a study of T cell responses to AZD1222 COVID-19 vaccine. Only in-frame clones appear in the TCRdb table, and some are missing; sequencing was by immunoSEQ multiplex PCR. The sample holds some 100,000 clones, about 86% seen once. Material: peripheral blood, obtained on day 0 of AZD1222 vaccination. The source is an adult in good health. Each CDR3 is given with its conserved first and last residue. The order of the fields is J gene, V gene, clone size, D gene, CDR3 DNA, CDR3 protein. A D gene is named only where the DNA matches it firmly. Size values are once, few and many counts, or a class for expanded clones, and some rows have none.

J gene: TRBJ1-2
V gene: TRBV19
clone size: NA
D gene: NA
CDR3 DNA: TGTGCCAGTAGTACCCTTTCAGGGAACCATGGCTACACCTTC
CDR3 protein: CASSTLSGNHGYTF

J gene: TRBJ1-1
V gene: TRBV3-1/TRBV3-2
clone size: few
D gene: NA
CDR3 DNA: TGTGCCAGCAGCCAAGTCTCTGCGTCAGAAGCTTTCTTT
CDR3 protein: CASSQVSASEAFF

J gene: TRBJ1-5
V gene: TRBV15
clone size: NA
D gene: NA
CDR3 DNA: TGTGCCACCAGCAGAGGAAGGGGATCCAATCAGCCCCAGCATTTT
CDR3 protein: CATSRGRGSNQPQHF

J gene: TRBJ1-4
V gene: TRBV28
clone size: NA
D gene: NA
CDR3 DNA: TGTGCCAGCAGTTCCCCCGGGAACAATGAAAAACTGTTTTTT
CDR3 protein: CASSSPGNNEKLFF

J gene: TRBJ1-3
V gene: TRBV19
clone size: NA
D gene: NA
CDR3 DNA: TGTGCCTCTACTAGGAGCTCTGGAAACACCATATATTTT
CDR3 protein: CASTRSSGNTIYF

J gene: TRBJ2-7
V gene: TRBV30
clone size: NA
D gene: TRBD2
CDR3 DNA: TGTGCCTGGAGTGGGGGTGCTAGCGGGCGTTTCGAGCAGTACTTC
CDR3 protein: CAWSGGASGRFEQYF

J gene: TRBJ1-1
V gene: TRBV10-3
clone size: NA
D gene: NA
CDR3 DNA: TGTGCCATCAGTGGTGGTCAGGGTTGGGCTGAAGCTTTCTTT
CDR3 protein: CAISGGQGWAEAFF

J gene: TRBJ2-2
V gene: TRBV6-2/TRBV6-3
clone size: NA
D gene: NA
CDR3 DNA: TGTGCCAGCAGCCTCCAACAGGGCAGCGGGGAGCTGTTTTTT
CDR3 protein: CASSLQQGSGELFF

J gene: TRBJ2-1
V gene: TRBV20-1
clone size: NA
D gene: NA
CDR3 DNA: TGCAGTGCTAGAGATGGGAGGGGGGAGTTCTTC
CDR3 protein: CSARDGRGEFF

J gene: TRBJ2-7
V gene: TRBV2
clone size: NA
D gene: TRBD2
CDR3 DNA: TGTGCCAGCAGGCACGGAGGGACTAGCGCGATCTACGAGCAGTACTTC
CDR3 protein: CASRHGGTSAIYEQYF

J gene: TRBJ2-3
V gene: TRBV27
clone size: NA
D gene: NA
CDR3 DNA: TGTGCCAGCAGTTCTCGGGGGACGGCCCGCACAGATACGCAGTATTTT
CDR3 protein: CASSSRGTARTDTQYF

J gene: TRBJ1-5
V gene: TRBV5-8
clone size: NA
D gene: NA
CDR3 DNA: TGTGCCAGCAGCATAGTGAGAGTACAGCCCCAGCATTTT
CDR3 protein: CASSIVRVQPQHF

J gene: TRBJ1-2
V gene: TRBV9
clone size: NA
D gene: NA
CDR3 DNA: TGTGCCAGCAGCGTTCCGACAGGTTTTGTTTATGGCTACACCTTC
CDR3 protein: CASSVPTGFVYGYTF

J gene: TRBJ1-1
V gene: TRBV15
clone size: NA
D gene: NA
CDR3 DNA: TGTGCCACCAGCGCAGACGGGAGGGGGGCTGTTGGGACTGAAGCTTTCTTT
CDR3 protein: CATSADGRGAVGTEAFF

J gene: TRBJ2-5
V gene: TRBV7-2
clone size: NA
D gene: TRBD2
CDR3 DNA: TGTGCCAGCAGCTCGACTAGCGGGAGGTTCCAAGAGACCCAGTACTTC
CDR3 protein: CASSSTSGRFQETQYF

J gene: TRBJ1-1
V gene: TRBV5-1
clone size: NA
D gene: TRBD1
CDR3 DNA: TGCGCCAGCAGCTTGGGGGCAGGGGGCATGAACACTGAAGCTTTCTTT
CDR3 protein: CASSLGAGGMNTEAFF

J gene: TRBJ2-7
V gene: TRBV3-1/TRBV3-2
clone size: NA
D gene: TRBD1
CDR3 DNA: TGTGCCAGCAGCCAAGATGTAAACAGGGGAAACGAGCAGTACTTC
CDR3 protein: CASSQDVNRGNEQYF

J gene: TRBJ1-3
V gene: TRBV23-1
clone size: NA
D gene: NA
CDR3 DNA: TGCGCCAGCAGTCTTAGCTCTGGAAACACCATATATTTT
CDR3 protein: CASSLSSGNTIYF

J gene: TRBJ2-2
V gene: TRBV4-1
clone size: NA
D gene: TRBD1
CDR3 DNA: TGCGCCAGCAGCCCTACAGGGGTCACCGGGGAGCTGTTTTTT
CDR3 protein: CASSPTGVTGELFF

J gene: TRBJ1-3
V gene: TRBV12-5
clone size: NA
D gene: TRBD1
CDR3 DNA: TGTGCTAGTGGACCCGGACAGGGTCCCATATATTTT
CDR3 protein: CASGPGQGPIYF

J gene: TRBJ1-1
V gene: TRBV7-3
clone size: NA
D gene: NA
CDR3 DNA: TGTGCCAGCAGCAAGGCAAAGAACACTGAAGCTTTCTTT
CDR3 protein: CASSKAKNTEAFF

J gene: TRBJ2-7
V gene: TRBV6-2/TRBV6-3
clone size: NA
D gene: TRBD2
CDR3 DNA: TGTGCCAGCAGTCCCGAGAGAGGACTAGCGGGTGCTAGCTCCTACGAGCAGTACTTC
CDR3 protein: CASSPERGLAGASSYEQYF

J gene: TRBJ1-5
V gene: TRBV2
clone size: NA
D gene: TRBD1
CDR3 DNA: TGTGCCAGCAGTGGGGGACAGTCCAATCAGCCCCAGCATTTT
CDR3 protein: CASSGGQSNQPQHF

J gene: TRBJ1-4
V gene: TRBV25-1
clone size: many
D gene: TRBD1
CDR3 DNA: TGTGCCAGCAGTGATTACGACAGGGCAGGCGGTGAAAAACTGTTTTTT
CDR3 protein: CASSDYDRAGGEKLFF